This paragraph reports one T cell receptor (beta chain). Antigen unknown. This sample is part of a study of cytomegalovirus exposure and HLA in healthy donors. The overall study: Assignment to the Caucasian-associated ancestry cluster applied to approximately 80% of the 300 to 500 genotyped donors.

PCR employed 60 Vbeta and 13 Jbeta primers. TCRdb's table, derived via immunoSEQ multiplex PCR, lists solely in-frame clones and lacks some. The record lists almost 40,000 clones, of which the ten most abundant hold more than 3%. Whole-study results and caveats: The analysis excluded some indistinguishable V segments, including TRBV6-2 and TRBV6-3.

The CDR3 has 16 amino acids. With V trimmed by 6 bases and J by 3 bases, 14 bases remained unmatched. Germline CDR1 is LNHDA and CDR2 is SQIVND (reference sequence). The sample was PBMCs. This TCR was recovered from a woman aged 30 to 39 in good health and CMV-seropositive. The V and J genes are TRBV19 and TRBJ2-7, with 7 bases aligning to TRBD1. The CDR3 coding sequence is TGTGCCAGTAGCGAAACGGTAAGAACAGGGGACTACGAGCAGTACTTC. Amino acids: CASSETVRTGDYEQYF. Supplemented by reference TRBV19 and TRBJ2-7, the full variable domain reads DGGITQSPKYLFRKEGQNVTLSCEQNLNHDAMYWYRQDPGQGLRLIYYSQIVNDFQKGDIAEGYSVSREKKESFPLTVTSAQKNPTAFYLCASSETVRTGDYEQYFGPGTRLTVT.